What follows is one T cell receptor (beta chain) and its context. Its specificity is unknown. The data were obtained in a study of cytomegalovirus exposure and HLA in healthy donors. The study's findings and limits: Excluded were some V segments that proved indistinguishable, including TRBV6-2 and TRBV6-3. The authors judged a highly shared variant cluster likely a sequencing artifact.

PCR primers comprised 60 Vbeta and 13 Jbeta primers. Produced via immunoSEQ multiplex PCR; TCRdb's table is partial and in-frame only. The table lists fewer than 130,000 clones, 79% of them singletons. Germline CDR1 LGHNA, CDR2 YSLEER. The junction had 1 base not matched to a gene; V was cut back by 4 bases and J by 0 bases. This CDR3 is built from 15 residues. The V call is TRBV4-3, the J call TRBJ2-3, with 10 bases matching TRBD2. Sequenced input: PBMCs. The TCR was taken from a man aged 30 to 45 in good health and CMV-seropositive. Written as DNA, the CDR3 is TGCGCCAGCAGCCCACTAGCGGGGAGCACAGATACGCAGTATTTT. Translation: CASSPLAGSTDTQYF.